The T cell receptor beta chain described here comes from a study of metastatic and nonmetastatic thyroid tumors. J was trimmed by 9 bases and V by 7 bases; bases with no gene match: 7. The germline CDR1 and CDR2 sequences are LNHDA and SQIVND (reference sequence). There are 13 residues in the CDR3. Study results and limitations: For both blood and tumor, malignant thyroid tumors reportedly showed significantly higher TCR beta diversity than benign nodules did.

TCRdb called clones again from the PCR reads with MiXCR. The profile shows 40,000 to 55,000 clones, about 16% of them singletons. Thyroid surgery was preceded by no treatment in any patient. As regards this clone: Its antigen is still unknown.

Material for sequencing was blood. This receptor was taken from a female donor with papillary thyroid cancer or a benign thyroid nodule (not recorded which). Some clones in this sample may be carry-over from other donors' samples. V is TRBV19 and J is TRBJ2-1, with 9 bases aligning to TRBD2. CDR3 protein: CASIVSGRGEQFF. The CDR3 DNA follows: TGTGCCAGTATTGTTAGCGGGAGAGGTGAGCAGTTCTTC. The full variable domain, rest sourced from reference TRBV19 and TRBJ2-1, is DGGITQSPKYLFRKEGQNVTLSCEQNLNHDAMYWYRQDPGQGLRLIYYSQIVNDFQKGDIAEGYSVSREKKESFPLTVTSAQKNPTAFYLCASIVSGRGEQFFGPGTRLTVL.